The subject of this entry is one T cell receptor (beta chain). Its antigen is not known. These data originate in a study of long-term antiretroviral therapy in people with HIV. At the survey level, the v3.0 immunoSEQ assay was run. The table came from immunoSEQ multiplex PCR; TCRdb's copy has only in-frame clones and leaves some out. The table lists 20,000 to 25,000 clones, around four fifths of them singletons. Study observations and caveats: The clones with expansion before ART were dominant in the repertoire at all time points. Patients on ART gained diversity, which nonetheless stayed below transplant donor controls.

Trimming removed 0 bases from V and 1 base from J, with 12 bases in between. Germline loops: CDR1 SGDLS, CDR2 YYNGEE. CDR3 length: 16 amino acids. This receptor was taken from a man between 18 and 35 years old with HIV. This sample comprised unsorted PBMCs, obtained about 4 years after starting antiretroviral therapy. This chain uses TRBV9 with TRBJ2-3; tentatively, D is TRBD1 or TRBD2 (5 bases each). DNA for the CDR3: TGTGCCAGCAGCGTAGGAGGGGTCGGGGGCACAGATACGCAGTATTTT. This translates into CASSVGGVGGTDTQYF.